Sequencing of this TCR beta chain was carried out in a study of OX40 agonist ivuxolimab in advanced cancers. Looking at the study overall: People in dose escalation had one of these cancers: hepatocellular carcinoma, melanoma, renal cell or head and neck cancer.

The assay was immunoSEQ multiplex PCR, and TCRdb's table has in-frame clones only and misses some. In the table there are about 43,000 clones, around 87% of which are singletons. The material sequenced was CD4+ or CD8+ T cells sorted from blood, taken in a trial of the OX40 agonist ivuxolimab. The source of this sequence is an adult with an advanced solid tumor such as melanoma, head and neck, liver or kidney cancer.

The CDR3 loop reads CASSYSRGAYEQYF. As DNA, the CDR3 is TGTGCCAGCAGTTACTCGCGCGGAGCCTACGAGCAGTACTTC. The V call is TRBV6-5, the J call TRBJ2-7; D unclear. Germline CDR1 reads MNHEY; CDR2 reads SVGAGI. Between the trimmed V and J ends, which lost 0 bases and 2 bases, there was a span of 8 bases. This CDR3 contains 14 residues.